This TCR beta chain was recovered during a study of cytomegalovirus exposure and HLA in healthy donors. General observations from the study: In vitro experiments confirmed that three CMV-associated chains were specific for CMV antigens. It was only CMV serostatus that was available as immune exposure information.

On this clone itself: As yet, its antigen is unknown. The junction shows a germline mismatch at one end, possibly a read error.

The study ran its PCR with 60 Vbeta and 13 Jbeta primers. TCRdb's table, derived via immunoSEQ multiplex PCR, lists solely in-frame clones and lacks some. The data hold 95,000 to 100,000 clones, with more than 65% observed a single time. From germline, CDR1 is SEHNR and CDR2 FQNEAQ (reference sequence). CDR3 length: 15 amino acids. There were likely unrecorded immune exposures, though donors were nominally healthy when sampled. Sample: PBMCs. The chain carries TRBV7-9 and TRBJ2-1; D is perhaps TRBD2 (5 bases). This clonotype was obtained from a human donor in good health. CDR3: CSSSPPGLYGNEQFF. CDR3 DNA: TGTTCCAGCAGTCCCCCGGGGTTATATGGGAATGAGCAGTTCTTC.